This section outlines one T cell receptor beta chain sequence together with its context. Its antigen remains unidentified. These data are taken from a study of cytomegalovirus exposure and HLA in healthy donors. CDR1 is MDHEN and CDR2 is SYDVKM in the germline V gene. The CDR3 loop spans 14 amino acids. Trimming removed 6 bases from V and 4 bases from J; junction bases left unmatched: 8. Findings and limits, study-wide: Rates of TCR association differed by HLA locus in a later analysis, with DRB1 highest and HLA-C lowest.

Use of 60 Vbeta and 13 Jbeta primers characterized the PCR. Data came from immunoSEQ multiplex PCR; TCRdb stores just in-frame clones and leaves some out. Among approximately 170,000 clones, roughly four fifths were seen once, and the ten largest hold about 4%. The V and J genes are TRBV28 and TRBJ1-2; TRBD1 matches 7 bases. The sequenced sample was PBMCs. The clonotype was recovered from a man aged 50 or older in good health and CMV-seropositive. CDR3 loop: CASRPDRVFYGYTF. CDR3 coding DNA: TGTGCCAGCAGGCCCGACAGGGTCTTCTATGGCTACACCTTC.